The T cell receptor (beta chain) under discussion was sequenced for a study of shared clonotypes between healthy human individuals. Terminally differentiated effector memory CD45RA+ cells were excluded from the naive CD8 cells, which were CD45RO-negative and positively selected for CCR7. In regard to this clone: Its antigen remains unknown.

Findings and limits, study-wide: For sorted subsets, rarefaction showed incomplete sequencing despite large depth. In a handful of donors, about 5% of naive CD4 clonotypes appeared in common.

The length of the CDR3 is 14 residues. V shed 5 bases and J shed 2 bases, with 14 bases lying between them. The germline V gene has CDR1 SGDLS and CDR2 YYNGEE. Tens of thousands of T cell genomes (around 200 ng DNA) went into each sorted-subset replicate. Only in-frame clones appear in the TCRdb table, and some are missing; sequencing was by immunoSEQ multiplex PCR. The repertoire holds roughly 2.1 million clones, with under 95% as singletons. Sequenced input: naive CD8+ T cells from PBMCs. The receptor was isolated from a man younger than 35 in good health. Some clones in this sample may be carry-over from other donors' samples. V gene TRBV9 combines with J gene TRBJ2-7; D is ambiguous. The DNA of the CDR3 is TGTGCCAGCAGTCCTACTGACGGGCCCTACGAGCAGTACTTC. Protein sequence: CASSPTDGPYEQYF. The full variable domain, completed using reference TRBV9 and TRBJ2-7, is DSGVTQTPKHLITATGQRVTLRCSPRSGDLSVYWYQQSLDQGLQFLIQYYNGEERAKGNILERFSAQQFPDLHSELNLSSLELGDSALYFCASSPTDGPYEQYFGPGTRLTVT.